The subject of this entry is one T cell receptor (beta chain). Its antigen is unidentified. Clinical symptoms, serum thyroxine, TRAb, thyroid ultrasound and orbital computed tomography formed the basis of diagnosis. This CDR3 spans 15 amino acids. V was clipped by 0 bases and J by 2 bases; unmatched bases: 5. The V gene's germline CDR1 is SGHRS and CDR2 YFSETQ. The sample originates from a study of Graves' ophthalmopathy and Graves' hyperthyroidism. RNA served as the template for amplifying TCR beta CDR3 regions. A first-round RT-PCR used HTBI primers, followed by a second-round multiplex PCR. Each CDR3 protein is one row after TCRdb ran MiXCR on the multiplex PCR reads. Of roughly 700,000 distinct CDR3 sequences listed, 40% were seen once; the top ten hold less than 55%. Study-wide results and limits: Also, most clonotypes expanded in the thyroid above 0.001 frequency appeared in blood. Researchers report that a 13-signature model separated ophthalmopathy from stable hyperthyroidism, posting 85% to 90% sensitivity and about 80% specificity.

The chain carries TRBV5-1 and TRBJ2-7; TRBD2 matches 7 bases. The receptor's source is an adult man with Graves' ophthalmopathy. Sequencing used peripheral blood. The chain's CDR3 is CASSLESSGAYEQYF. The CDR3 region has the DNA TGCGCCAGCAGCTTGGAATCTAGCGGAGCCTACGAGCAGTACTTC.